This TCR beta chain was sequenced during a study of cytomegalovirus exposure and HLA in healthy donors. For the study at large: The study placed over 65% of its 398 genotyped donors in the Caucasian-associated ancestry cluster.

The study, taken as a whole, reports: According to an earlier analysis, most TCR beta V segments yielded productive rearrangements about 90% or about 30% of the time. Follow-up analysis seemed to connect common viral pathogens with several of the most significant clusters identified.

This CDR3 region has 15 residues. Germline CDR1 is MNHEY and CDR2 is SVGAGI. V trimming: 6 bases; J trimming: 7 bases; junction bases outside the gene matches: 11. The PCR contained 60 Vbeta and 13 Jbeta primers. Profiling relied on immunoSEQ multiplex PCR, and the TCRdb table lists in-frame clones only, not all of them. Among roughly 130,000 clones listed, about three quarters were seen once. As for this clone: The target antigen is unknown.

What was sequenced was PBMCs. This TCR was recovered from a middle-aged man in good health and CMV-seropositive. This chain links TRBV6-5 with TRBJ1-4, with 7 bases lining up with TRBD1. The CDR3 DNA follows: TGTGCCAGCAGACCCGGAGAGACAGGGACTGAAAAACTGTTTTTT. It yields the protein CASRPGETGTEKLFF.